The subject of this entry is one TCR beta chain. CDR1 and CDR2 from the germline V gene are GTSNPN and SVGIG (reference sequence). This CDR3 is 16 amino acids long. V lost 2 bases, J lost 5 bases, and 11 bases stayed unmatched. The data are from a study of beta chain features in type 1 diabetes. Reverse transcription of all isolated RNA meant that expressed TCRB transcripts were sequenced. Clones were read by immunoSEQ multiplex PCR, and TCRdb kept only the in-frame ones, dropping some. Altogether 250,000 or so clones are present, over 65% being singletons, with the ten largest covering roughly 0.048%.

The clonotype originates from a man aged 25-45 years in good health. The sample comprised naive CD4+ T cells from blood. The chain employs TRBV30 and TRBJ1-5; 8 bases are shared with TRBD1. Here the CDR3 reads CAWSPLDRAGDQPQHF. The CDR3 nucleotides read TGTGCCTGGAGTCCCCTGGACAGGGCGGGCGATCAGCCCCAGCATTTT.